Below, 5 T cell receptor beta chains from the same sample are listed, as sequenced in a study of T cell changes during pregnancy in multiple sclerosis. Clones were sequenced by immunoSEQ multiplex PCR, and TCRdb holds only the in-frame ones, with some missing. This sample yields around 70,000 clones, of which approximately 91% are seen a single time; 1.4% belongs to the top ten. This specimen consisted of peripheral blood, obtained in the third trimester of pregnancy. These receptors were collected from a female donor with multiple sclerosis, enrolled in a pregnancy study.

The gene calls are TRBV19 and TRBJ1-1; TRBD1 might be the D (5 bases). Germline V gene sequence: CDR1 LNHDA, CDR2 SQIVND (reference sequence). V was shortened by 8 bases and J by 0 bases, with 13 bases between the two germline ends. The CDR3 totals 14 residues. Written as DNA, the CDR3 is TGTGCCAGTGGCGCGGGACGGCTGAACACTGAAGCTTTCTTT. Its translation: CASGAGRLNTEAFF.

The rearrangement joins TRBV10-2 to TRBJ2-3, with TRBD2 matching over 7 bases. The CDR3 has 14 amino acids. V shed 6 bases and J 4 bases; nucleotides not matched to a gene: 7. Per the germline V gene, CDR1 is WSHSY and CDR2 is SAAADI. CDR3 residues: CASRRGVGADTQYF. The CDR3 nucleotides are TGCGCCAGCAGACGGGGGGTCGGGGCAGATACGCAGTATTTT.

The chain has TRBV7-9 and TRBJ1-1, with D tentatively TRBD1 (5 bases). The CDR3 has 15 residues. V lost 5 bases and J 3 bases, leaving 16 bases between the germline ends. Germline CDR1 is SEHNR and CDR2 is FQNEAQ (reference sequence). As DNA, the CDR3 is TGTGCCAGCAGCCTCGGAGATTTCAGGGACACTGAAGCTTTCTTT. Translated: CASSLGDFRDTEAFF.

V usage is TRBV28 and J usage is TRBJ1-2; D remains unclear. The V gene's germline CDR1 is MDHEN and CDR2 SYDVKM. V was shortened by 3 bases and J by 3 bases, with 8 bases between the two germline ends. CDR3 length: 13 residues. The CDR3 reads CASSFGGYYGYTF. The CDR3 nucleotides read TGTGCCAGCAGTTTTGGAGGTTACTATGGCTACACCTTC.

The genes are TRBV28 and TRBJ1-1; perhaps TRBD1 as D (6 bases). Germline CDR1 is MDHEN and CDR2 is SYDVKM. V was shortened by 1 base and J by 5 bases, with 20 bases between the two germline ends. The CDR3 loop spans 17 amino acids. The chain's CDR3 is CASSLFSGGHRGTEAFF. CDR3 bases: TGTGCCAGCAGTTTATTCTCGGGGGGACACCGGGGGACTGAAGCTTTCTTT.